This T cell receptor (beta chain) was retrieved from a study of T-cell memory formation after mild COVID-19. Each CDR3 protein is one row after TCRdb ran MiXCR on the 5' RACE reads. The sample includes 250,000 or so distinct CDR3 sequences, more than 15% of them seen just once. This CDR3 comprises 13 residues. Trimming shortened V by 3 bases and J by 8 bases, and 9 bases separated the two germline ends. The V gene's germline CDR1 is SGHDT and CDR2 YYEEEE. Study-wide findings and caveats: Some SARS-CoV-2-responding clones were already detected in memory before infection.

Remarks on this clonotype: No antigen is known for it.

This clonotype originated in a man between 18 and 29 years old who had mild COVID-19 (a few samples of this study predate the infection). Cell type and time point are not known. The chain carries TRBV5-6 and TRBJ1-6; unclear D gene. Specimen: PBMCs or a T cell subset sorted from them (not recorded which). The CDR3 loop reads CASSWTSDSPLHF. The CDR3 region has the DNA TGTGCCAGCAGCTGGACCTCGGATTCACCCCTCCACTTT.